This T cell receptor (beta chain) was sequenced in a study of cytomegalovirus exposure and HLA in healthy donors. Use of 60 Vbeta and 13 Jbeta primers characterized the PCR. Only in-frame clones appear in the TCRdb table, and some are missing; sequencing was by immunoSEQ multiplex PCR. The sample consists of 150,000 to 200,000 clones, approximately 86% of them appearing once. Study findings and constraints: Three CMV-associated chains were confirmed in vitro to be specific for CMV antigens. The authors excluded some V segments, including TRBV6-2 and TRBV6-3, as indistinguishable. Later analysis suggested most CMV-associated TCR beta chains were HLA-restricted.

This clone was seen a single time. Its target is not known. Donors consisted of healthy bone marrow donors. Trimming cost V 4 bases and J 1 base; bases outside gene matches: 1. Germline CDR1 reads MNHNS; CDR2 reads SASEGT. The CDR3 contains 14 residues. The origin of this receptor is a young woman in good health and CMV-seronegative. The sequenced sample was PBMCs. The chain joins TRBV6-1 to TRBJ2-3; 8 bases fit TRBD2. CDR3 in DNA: TGTGCCAGCAGTGTTAGCGGGGGCACAGATACGCAGTATTTT. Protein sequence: CASSVSGGTDTQYF.